These 18 T cell receptor beta chains share one sample of origin, sequenced in a study of identical twins. TCRdb reprocessed the 5' RACE reads via MiXCR and lists one record per CDR3 protein. The table has about 700,000 distinct CDR3 sequences, around 8.6% seen once; the top ten hold 0.85% to 1%. The data were also submitted as part of a second study, on yellow fever vaccine responses in identical twins.

Sequencing input: PBMCs. The receptors derive from a woman in her late teens or twenties in good health.

This clonotype was seen ten or more times. This chain uses TRBV5-1 with TRBJ2-2; 10 bases map to TRBD2. This CDR3 is built from 15 residues. V dropped 3 bases and J dropped 6; count of bases not matched to a gene: 5. Looked up from germline, CDR1 is SGHRS and CDR2 is YFSETQ. The CDR3 loop reads CASSSGLAFPGELFF. Written as DNA, the CDR3 is TGCGCCAGCAGCTCGGGACTAGCGTTCCCCGGGGAGCTGTTTTTT. The full variable domain, in which reference TRBV5-1 and TRBJ2-2 provide the parts outside the CDR3, is KAGVTQTPRYLIKTRGQQVTLSCSPISGHRSVSWYQQTPGQGLQFLFEYFSETQRNKGNFPGRFSGRQFSNSRSEMNVSTLELGDSALYLCASSSGLAFPGELFFGEGSRLTVL.

This sequence joins TRBV18 and TRBJ2-3; 8 bases fit TRBD2. After removal of 6 bases from V and 0 bases from J, the junction contained 17 bases not matched to a gene. The CDR3 runs to 19 residues. CDR1 and CDR2 (germline): KGHSH, LQKENI. As DNA, the CDR3 is TGTGCCAGCTCCACTCTTGGACCGGGGGGGCAAGAAAGCACAGATACGCAGTATTTT. The encoded protein is CASSTLGPGGQESTDTQYF.

A few counts support this clonotype. This rearrangement joins TRBV3-1 to TRBJ2-5; 14 nucleotides agree with TRBD2. The junction had 9 bases not matched to a gene; V was cut back by 3 bases and J by 3 bases. CDR1 LGHDT and CDR2 YNNKEL come from the germline V gene (reference sequence). The CDR3 runs 18 residues. CDR3: CASSHSTSGRGSKETQYF. The CDR3 bases are TGTGCCAGCAGCCACTCGACTAGCGGGAGGGGATCGAAAGAGACCCAGTACTTC.

This clonotype was seen more than once but under ten times. This chain uses TRBV11-2 with TRBJ2-1; TRBD2 agrees at 8 bases. V trimming: 4 bases; J trimming: 0 bases; junction bases outside the gene matches: 14. Germline lookup yields CDR1 SGHAT and CDR2 FQNNGV. The CDR3 sequence is 19 residues long. CDR3 coding DNA: TGTGCCAGCAGCTCCTTCGCGGCCCGGGGGGGGACCTCCTACAATGAGCAGTTCTTC. Its translation: CASSSFAARGGTSYNEQFF.

This clonotype appeared a few times. The V gene is TRBV29-1, the J gene TRBJ1-3; no definite D call. Trimming cost V 3 bases and J 1 base, with 10 bases left between them. CDR1 SQVTM and CDR2 ANQGSEA come from the germline V gene. This CDR3 is 14 amino acids long. The CDR3: CSVDRRLSGNTIYF. The CDR3 DNA reads TGCAGCGTTGACCGCCGCCTTTCTGGAAACACCATATATTTT. The whole variable domain, filled in from reference TRBV29-1 and TRBJ1-3, reads SAVISQKPSRDICQRGTSLTIQCQVDSQVTMMFWYRQQPGQSLTLIATANQGSEATYESGFVIDKFPISRPNLTFSTLTVSNMSPEDSSIYLCSVDRRLSGNTIYFGEGSWLTVV.

CDR3 loop: CASSSVAGGRQQFF. The CDR3 DNA follows: TGTGCCAGCAGCTCGGTAGCGGGGGGGCGACAGCAGTTCTTC. The chain links TRBV7-9 to TRBJ2-1; 11 nucleotides line up with TRBD2. The CDR3 length is 14 residues. The junction had 7 bases not matched to a gene; V was cut back by 4 bases and J by 11 bases. Germline V gives CDR1 SEHNR, CDR2 FQNEAQ (reference sequence). The full variable domain, rest sourced from reference TRBV7-9 and TRBJ2-1, is DTGVSQNPRHKITKRGQNVTFRCDPISEHNRLYWYRQTLGQGPEFLTYFQNEAQLEKSRLLSDRFSAERPKGSFSTLEIQRTEQGDSAMYLCASSSVAGGRQQFFGPGTRLTVL.

This clonotype appeared a few times. The chain combines TRBV7-9 with TRBJ2-5, with D possibly called TRBD1 or TRBD2 (5 bases each). CDR3 length: 15 amino acids. Trimming took 4 bases from V and 5 from J, leaving 17 bases between them. Germline V lookup: CDR1 SEHNR, CDR2 FQNEAQ (reference sequence). The CDR3 nucleotides read TGTGCCAGCAGCTCAAGGGACCGGGCAGAGGAGACCCAGTACTTC. Translation: CASSSRDRAEETQYF.

The rearrangement links TRBV28 to TRBJ2-1, with D hard to call. Germline loops: CDR1 MDHEN, CDR2 SYDVKM. CDR3 length: 15 amino acids. V lost 5 bases, J lost 2 bases, and 13 bases lay in between. In nucleotides, the CDR3 is TGTGCCAGCAGTCGGACGACACGTACCTACAATGAGCAGTTCTTC. This translates into CASSRTTRTYNEQFF.

The rearrangement joins TRBV4-1 to TRBJ2-2; D might be TRBD2 (6 bases). The V gene lost 0 bases and the J gene lost 1 base, with 15 bases spanning the gap. In germline, CDR1 is MGHRA, CDR2 YSYEKL. This CDR3 has 18 residues. The CDR3 DNA follows: TGCGCCAGCAGCCAAGATTTTCTAGACGGGGGGAACACCGGGGAGCTGTTTTTT. Its protein product is CASSQDFLDGGNTGELFF.

The chain is built from TRBV20-1 and TRBJ2-1, with D perhaps matching TRBD1 (6 bases). Per the germline V gene, CDR1 is DFQATT and CDR2 is SNEGSKA (reference sequence). The V and J ends lost 6 bases and 8 bases respectively, with 23 bases between them. The CDR3 consists of 15 residues. CDR3 amino acids: CSATTTGRFVDEQFF. The CDR3, as DNA: TGCAGTGCGACGACAACAGGGCGGTTTGTCGATGAGCAGTTCTTC.

This clonotype was counted many times. The chain has TRBV27 and TRBJ2-7; D is undetermined. Germline V gene lookup returns CDR1 MNHEY and CDR2 SMNVEV (reference sequence). The CDR3 is 14 residues long. V was pared by 4 bases and J by 4 bases, with 14 bases between. The CDR3: CASSSLATSYEQYF. CDR3 in DNA: TGTGCCAGCAGTTCCCTCGCCACCTCGTACGAGCAGTACTTC.

This clonotype has just a few counts. This sequence joins TRBV7-9 and TRBJ2-1; D gene uncertain. Germline CDR1 is SEHNR and CDR2 is FQNEAQ (reference sequence). This CDR3 has 14 amino acids. V dropped 0 bases and J dropped 6 bases, with 9 bases sitting between them. The CDR3 protein is CASSLAERGNEQFF. As DNA, the CDR3 is TGTGCCAGCAGCTTAGCCGAGCGAGGCAATGAGCAGTTCTTC.

This clonotype was detected only a few times. This rearrangement joins TRBV10-1 to TRBJ2-2; a possible D gene is TRBD1 (5 bases). The CDR3 spans 14 residues. V lost 6 bases and J 4 bases, leaving 12 bases between the germline ends. Germline values: CDR1 WNHNN, CDR2 SYGVQD (reference sequence). CDR3 DNA sequence: TGCGCCAGCAGGTTACAGGAGCGCACCGGGGAGCTGTTTTTT. It is translated as CASRLQERTGELFF.

This clonotype occurred many times. V is TRBV27 and J is TRBJ1-4; D not resolved. CDR3 length equals 16 residues. V was shortened by 5 bases and J by 8 bases, with 21 bases between the two germline ends. Germline-derived CDR1 and CDR2 are MNHEY and SMNVEV (reference sequence). CDR3 amino acids: CASSPSDYGLVEKLFF. In DNA, the CDR3 is TGTGCCAGCAGTCCCTCCGATTATGGCTTAGTCGAAAAACTGTTTTTT.

This clonotype was seen a handful of times. The chain carries TRBV5-1 and TRBJ2-7; TRBD2 aligns across 10 bases. The CDR3 totals 14 residues. J was trimmed by 3 bases and V by 4 bases; bases with no gene match: 4. CDR1 is SGHRS, CDR2 YFSETQ, per germline. The CDR3 DNA is TGCGCCAGCAGCATTCTAGCGGGGGACTACGAGCAGTACTTC. It translates to CASSILAGDYEQYF.

This clonotype turned up a few times. CDR3 nucleotide sequence: TGCAGCGTTGGGGTTGGGACTGCCTACGAGCAGTACTTC. Translated: CSVGVGTAYEQYF. This chain joins TRBV29-1 and TRBJ2-7; possible D gene TRBD2, 6 bases. V was clipped by 4 bases and J by 2 bases, with 12 bases between them. CDR1 SQVTM and CDR2 ANQGSEA come from the germline V gene. The CDR3 extends over 13 amino acids.

The table lists this clonotype with many counts. At one end, the junction sequence differs from germline, possibly due to a read error. V is TRBV7-9 and J is TRBJ2-1; no clear D. This CDR3 comprises 12 residues. Per germline, CDR1 SEHNR and CDR2 FQNEAQ (reference sequence). Here the CDR3 reads CASSFREAQPVF. The CDR3 DNA sequence: TGTGCCAGCAGCTTCCGAGAGGCTCAGCCCGTCTTC.

Many counts were recorded for this clonotype. V usage is TRBV6-2 or TRBV6-3 and J usage is TRBJ2-7; D perhaps matches TRBD2 (5 bases). The CDR3 sequence is 16 residues long. In germline, CDR1 is MNHEY, CDR2 SVGEGT. V lost 2 bases to trimming and J lost 3 bases, with 17 bases between them. This CDR3 is CASSYDRTRVLYEQYF. The CDR3 bases are TGTGCCAGCAGTTACGATCGGACGCGGGTTCTCTACGAGCAGTACTTC.